This T cell receptor beta chain is from a study of blood T cell repertoires in COVID-19. Study-wide context: The United States, Italy and Spain supplied acute and convalescent COVID-19 samples. PBMCs, B-cell-depleted T cells, or T cells provided the cDNA or gDNA that made up the material.

V dropped 6 bases and J dropped 11; count of bases not matched to a gene: 10. CDR1 and CDR2 from the germline V gene are SNHLY and FYNNEI. This CDR3 is 14 amino acids long. As processed by the authors: Scientists estimated how many nucleated cells there were by amplifying reference gene primers. The repertoire was sequenced with immunoSEQ multiplex PCR; TCRdb's copy has only in-frame clones and lacks some. Clone size and the V and J calls come from that table; the DNA yielded D and trimming. The repertoire holds approximately 190,000 clones, with around four fifths as singletons. This receptor was obtained from a woman between 40 and 55 years old with acute or convalescent COVID-19. The specimen was peripheral blood. The J gene is TRBJ2-1, the V gene TRBV2; 10 bases agree with TRBD2. CDR3 residues: CASSRASGSNQQFF. The CDR3, as DNA: TGTGCCAGCAGCCGGGCTAGCGGGAGCAACCAGCAGTTCTTC.